The T cell receptor (beta chain) described here comes from a study of yellow fever vaccine responses in identical twins (dated by TCRdb to 2016 to 2018). About the investigation overall: The study precisely tracked vaccine-responding T cell clones in identical twins.

V is trimmed back by 2 bases and J by 4 bases, and the junction contains 2 bases that no gene match accounts for. There are 13 amino acids in the CDR3, from cysteine to phenylalanine inclusive. The read is trimmed to its CDR3 DNA, 39 bases read in frame from base 1. The germline V gene (reference sequence) gives CDR1 as SEHNR and CDR2 as FQNEAQ. Library generation was performed with RT-PCR. These reads were obtained on an Illumina HiSeq 2500. TCRdb handled the public reads itself, with Q25 trimming in fastp and clone calling in MiXCR, and kept productive beta chains. Rows merge per CDR3 protein into single entries with the most common DNA and genes. This sample gives 2,000 to 2,500 distinct CDR3 sequences in total; roughly 76% of them show up just once. The ten top clones hold 12% of the sample. Overall study outcomes, separate from this receptor: The T cell response to vaccination in identical twins was reported by the authors to appear partly convergent and partly personalized.

Relative to its sample, this clonotype is large (0.1 to 1%). No cognate antigen has been identified for it. One base away there is no much larger clone; base qualities are not given. The receptor's source is a woman younger than 35 who received the yellow fever vaccine. Donor details come from another sample of the same person, matched by shared clones. The sample was T cells from blood (PBMCs), unsorted or a sorted subset (not recorded which), taken before or after yellow fever vaccination (not recorded which). This sequence uses TRBV7-9 and TRBJ2-7; 7 central nucleotides agree with TRBD1. The CDR3 region reads CASSLQGDYEQYF. The nucleotide sequence is TGTGCCAGCAGCTTACAGGGGGATTACGAGCAGTACTTC.